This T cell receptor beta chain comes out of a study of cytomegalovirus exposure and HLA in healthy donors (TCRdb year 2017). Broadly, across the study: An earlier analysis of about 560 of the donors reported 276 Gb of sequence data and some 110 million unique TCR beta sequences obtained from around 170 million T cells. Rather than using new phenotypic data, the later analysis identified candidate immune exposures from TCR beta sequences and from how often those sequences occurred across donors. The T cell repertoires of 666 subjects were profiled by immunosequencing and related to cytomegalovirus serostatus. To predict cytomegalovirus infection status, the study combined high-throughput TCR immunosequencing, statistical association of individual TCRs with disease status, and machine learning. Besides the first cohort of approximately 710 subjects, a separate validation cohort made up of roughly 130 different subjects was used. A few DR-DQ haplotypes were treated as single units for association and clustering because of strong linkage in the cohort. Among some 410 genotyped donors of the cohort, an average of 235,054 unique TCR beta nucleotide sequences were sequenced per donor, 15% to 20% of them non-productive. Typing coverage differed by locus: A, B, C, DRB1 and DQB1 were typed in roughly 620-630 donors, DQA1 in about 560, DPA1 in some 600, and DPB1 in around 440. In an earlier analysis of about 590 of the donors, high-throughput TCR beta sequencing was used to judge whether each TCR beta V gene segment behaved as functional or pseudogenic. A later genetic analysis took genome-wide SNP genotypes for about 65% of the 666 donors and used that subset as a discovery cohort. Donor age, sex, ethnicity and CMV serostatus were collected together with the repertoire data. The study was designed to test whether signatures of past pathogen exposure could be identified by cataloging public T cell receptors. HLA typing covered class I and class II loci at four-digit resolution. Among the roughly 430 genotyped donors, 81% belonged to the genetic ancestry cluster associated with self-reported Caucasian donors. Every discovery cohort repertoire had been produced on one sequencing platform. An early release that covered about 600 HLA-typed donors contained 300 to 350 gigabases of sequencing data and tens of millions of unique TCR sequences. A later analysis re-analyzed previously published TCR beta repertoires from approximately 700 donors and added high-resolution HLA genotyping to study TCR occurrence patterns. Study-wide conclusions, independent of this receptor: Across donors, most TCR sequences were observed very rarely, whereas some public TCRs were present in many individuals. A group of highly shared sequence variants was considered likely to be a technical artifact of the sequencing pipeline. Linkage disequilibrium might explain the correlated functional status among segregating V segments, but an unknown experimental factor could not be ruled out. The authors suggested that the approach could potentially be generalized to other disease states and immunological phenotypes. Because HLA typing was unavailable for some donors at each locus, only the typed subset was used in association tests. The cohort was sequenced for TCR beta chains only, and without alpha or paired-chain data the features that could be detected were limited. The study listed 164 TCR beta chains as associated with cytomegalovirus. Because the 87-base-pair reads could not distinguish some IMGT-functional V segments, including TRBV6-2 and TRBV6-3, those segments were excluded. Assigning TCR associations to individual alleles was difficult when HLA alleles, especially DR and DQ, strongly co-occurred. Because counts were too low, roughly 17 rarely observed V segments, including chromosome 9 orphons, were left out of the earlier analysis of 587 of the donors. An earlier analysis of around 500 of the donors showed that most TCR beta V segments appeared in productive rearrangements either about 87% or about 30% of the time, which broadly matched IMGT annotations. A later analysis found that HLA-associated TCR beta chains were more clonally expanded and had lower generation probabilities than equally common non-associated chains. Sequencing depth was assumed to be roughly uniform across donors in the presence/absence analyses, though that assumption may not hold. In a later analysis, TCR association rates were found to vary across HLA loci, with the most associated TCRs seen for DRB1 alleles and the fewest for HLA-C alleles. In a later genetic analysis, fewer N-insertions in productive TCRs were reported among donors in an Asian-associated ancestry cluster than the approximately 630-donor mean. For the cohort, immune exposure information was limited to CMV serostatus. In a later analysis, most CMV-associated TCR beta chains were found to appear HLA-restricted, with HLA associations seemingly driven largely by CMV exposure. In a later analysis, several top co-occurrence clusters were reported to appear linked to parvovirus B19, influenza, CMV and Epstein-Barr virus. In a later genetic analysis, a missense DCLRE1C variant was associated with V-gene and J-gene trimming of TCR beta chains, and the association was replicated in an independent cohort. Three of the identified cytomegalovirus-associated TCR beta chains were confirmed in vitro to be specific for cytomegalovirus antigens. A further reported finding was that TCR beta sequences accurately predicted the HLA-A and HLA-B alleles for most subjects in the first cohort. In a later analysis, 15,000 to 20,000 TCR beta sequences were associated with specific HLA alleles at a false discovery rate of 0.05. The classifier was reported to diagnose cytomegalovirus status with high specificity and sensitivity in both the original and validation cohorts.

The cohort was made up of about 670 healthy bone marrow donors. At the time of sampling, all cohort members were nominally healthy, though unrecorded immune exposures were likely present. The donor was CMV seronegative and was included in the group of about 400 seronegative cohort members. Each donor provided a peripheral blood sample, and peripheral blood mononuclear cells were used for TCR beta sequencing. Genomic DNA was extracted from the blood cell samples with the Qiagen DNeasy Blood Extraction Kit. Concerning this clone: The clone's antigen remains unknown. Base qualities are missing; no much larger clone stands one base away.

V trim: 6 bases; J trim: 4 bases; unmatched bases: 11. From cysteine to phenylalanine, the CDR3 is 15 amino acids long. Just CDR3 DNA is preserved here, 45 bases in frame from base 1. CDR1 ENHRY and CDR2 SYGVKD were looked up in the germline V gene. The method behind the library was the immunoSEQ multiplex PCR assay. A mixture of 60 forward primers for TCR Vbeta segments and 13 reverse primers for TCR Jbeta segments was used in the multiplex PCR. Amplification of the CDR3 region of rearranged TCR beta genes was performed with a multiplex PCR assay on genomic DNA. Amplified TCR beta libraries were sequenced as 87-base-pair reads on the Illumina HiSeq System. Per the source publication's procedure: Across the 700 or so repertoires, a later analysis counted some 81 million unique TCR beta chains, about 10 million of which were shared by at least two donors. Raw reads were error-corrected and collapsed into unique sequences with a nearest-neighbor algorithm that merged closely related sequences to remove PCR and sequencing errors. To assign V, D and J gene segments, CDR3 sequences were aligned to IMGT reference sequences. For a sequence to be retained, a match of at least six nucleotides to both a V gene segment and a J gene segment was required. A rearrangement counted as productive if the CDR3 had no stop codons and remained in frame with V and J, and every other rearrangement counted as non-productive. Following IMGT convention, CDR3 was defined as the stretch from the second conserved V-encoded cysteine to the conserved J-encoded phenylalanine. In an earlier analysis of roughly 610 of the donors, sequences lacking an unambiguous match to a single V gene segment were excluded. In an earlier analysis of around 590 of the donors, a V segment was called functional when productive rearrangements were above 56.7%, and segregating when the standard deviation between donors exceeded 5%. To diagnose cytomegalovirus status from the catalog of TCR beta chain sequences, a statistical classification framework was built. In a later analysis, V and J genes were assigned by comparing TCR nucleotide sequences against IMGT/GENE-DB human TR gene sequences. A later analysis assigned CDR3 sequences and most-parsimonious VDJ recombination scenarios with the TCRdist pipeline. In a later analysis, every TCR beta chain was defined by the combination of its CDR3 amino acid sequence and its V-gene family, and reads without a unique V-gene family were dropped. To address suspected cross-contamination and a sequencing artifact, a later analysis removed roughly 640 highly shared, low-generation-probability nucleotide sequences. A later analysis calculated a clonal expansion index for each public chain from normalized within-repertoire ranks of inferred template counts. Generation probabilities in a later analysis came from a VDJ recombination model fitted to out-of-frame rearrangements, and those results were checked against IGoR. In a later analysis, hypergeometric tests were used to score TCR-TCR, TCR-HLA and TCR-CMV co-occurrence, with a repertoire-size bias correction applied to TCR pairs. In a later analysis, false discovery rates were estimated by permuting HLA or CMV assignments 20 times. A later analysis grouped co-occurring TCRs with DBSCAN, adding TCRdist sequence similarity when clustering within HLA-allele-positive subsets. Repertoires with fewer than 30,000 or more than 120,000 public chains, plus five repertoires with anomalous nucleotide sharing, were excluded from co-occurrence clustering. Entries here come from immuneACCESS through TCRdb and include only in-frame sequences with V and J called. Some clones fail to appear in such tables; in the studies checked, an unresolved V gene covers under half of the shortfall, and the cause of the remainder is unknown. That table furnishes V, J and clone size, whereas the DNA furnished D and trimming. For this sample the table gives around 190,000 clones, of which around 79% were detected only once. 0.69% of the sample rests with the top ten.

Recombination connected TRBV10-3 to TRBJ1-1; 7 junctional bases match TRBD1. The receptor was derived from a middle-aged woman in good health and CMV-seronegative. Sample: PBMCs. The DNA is TGTGCCATCAGACAGGGGTCTGGGGTGTTCACTGAAGCTTTCTTT. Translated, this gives CAIRQGSGVFTEAFF.